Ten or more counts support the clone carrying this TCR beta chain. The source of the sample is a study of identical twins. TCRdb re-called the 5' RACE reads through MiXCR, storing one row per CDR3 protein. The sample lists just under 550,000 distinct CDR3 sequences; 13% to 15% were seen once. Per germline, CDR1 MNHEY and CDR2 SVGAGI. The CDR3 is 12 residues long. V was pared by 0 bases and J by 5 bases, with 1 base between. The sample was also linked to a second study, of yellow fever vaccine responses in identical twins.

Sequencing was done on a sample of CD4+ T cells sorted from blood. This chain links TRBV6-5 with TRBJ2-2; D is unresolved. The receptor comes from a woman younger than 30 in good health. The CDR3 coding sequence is TGTGCCAGCAGTTACTCGACCGGGGAGCTGTTTTTT. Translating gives CASSYSTGELFF.